Listed here are 6 T cell receptor beta chains from one sample, sequenced in a study of CD8 T cells in ankylosing spondylitis. General study findings and limits: Typical of ankylosing spondylitis blood, it appeared, was a TCR beta motif of under 10 highly homologous variants.

TCRdb redid the calling of the 5' RACE reads with MiXCR, one entry per CDR3 protein. The sample holds around 450,000 distinct CDR3 sequences, 25% to 30% seen once. These receptors are not linked to any known antigen. The sequenced material came from blood, either unsorted or a sorted T cell fraction (not recorded which). These receptors came from a male donor with ankylosing spondylitis.

J is TRBJ2-1 and V is TRBV11-2; the D gene is possibly TRBD2 (6 bases). Germline assignment: CDR1 SGHAT and CDR2 FQNNGV. V lost 4 bases and J 5 bases, leaving 15 bases between the germline ends. The CDR3 runs to 15 residues. The CDR3 loop reads CASSSPGAGHNEQFF. The CDR3 DNA follows: TGTGCCAGCAGCTCTCCGGGCGCGGGACACAATGAGCAGTTCTTC. Based on the CDR3 plus reference TRBV11-2 and TRBJ2-1, the full variable domain is EAGVAQSPRYKIIEKRQSVAFWCNPISGHATLYWYQQILGQGPKLLIQFQNNGVVDDSQLPKDRFSAERLKGVDSTLKIQPAKLEDSAVYLCASSSPGAGHNEQFFGPGTRLTVL.

This clonotype was detected a few times. The chain is built from TRBV6-5 and TRBJ2-5; 12 nucleotides line up with TRBD2. The CDR3 consists of 15 residues. V lost 0 bases, J lost 4 bases, and 0 bases stayed unmatched. Germline loops: CDR1 MNHEY, CDR2 SVGAGI. The CDR3 sequence is CASSYSLAGGETQYF. The CDR3, as DNA: TGTGCCAGCAGTTACTCACTAGCGGGAGGAGAGACCCAGTACTTC.

This clonotype was picked up a small number of times. V usage is TRBV5-1 and J usage is TRBJ2-7; D ambiguous. The V gene lost 1 base and the J gene lost 5 bases, with 10 bases spanning the gap. Germline V lookup: CDR1 SGHRS, CDR2 YFSETQ. CDR3 length: 13 amino acids. The CDR3 spells CASSLSPAHEQYF. DNA for the CDR3: TGCGCCAGCAGCTTGTCGCCAGCCCACGAGCAGTACTTC.

The sample holds a few counts of this clonotype. J is TRBJ2-1 and V is TRBV24-1; TRBD1 matches 11 bases. The germline V gene has CDR1 KGHDR and CDR2 SFDVKD. The CDR3 runs to 16 residues. Germline trimming cut 4 bases from V and 6 bases from J; bases unmatched to any gene: 7. The chain's CDR3 is CATSDRGQGAFNEQFF. For the CDR3, the DNA is TGTGCCACCAGTGACCGTGGACAGGGGGCGTTCAATGAGCAGTTCTTC.

This clonotype occurred a few times. The chain carries TRBV5-1 and TRBJ2-2, with 7 bases aligning to TRBD1. The V segment lost 4 bases and the J segment 1 base; nucleotides outside the gene matches: 4. Germline assignment: CDR1 SGHRS and CDR2 YFSETQ. The CDR3 extends over 15 amino acids. In DNA form, the CDR3 reads TGCGCCAGCAGCATCGGACAGGTGAACACCGGGGAGCTGTTTTTT. Its translation: CASSIGQVNTGELFF. The full variable domain, its missing parts supplied by reference TRBV5-1 and TRBJ2-2, is KAGVTQTPRYLIKTRGQQVTLSCSPISGHRSVSWYQQTPGQGLQFLFEYFSETQRNKGNFPGRFSGRQFSNSRSEMNVSTLELGDSALYLCASSIGQVNTGELFFGEGSRLTVL.

This clonotype has a handful of counts. The V gene is TRBV10-3, the J gene TRBJ1-1, with a weak D call TRBD1 (5 bases). The CDR3 totals 15 residues. Germline assignment: CDR1 ENHRY and CDR2 SYGVKD. V lost 0 bases and J lost 3, with 11 bases in between. CDR3: CAISESRGVDTEAFF. The DNA for the CDR3 is TGTGCCATCAGTGAGTCGAGGGGAGTCGACACTGAAGCTTTCTTT.